Presented here are 23 T cell receptor beta chains from one specimen sequenced in a study of cytomegalovirus exposure and HLA in healthy donors. Amplification used 60 Vbeta primers and 13 Jbeta primers. TCRdb keeps only in-frame clones here, not all; method: immunoSEQ multiplex PCR. Here the sample table reports 70,000 to 100,000 clones. The sample was PBMCs. The receptors here all came from a man younger than 30 in good health and CMV-seropositive.

V gene TRBV14 combines with J gene TRBJ1-2; 9 bases fit TRBD1. The CDR3 sequence is 16 residues long. The ends lost 3 bases at V and 7 bases at J; junction bases unmatched: 12. CDR1 and CDR2 from the germline V gene are SGHDN and FVKESK. The CDR3 region is CASSQELDRGWGGYTF. The CDR3 nucleotides read TGTGCCAGCAGCCAGGAACTGGACAGGGGCTGGGGTGGCTACACCTTC.

This chain links TRBV30 with TRBJ2-7; 7 nucleotides agree with TRBD2. The CDR3 consists of 14 residues. CDR1 and CDR2 (germline): GTSNPN, SVGIG (reference sequence). Unmatched junction bases numbered 3, after V lost 1 base and J lost 0 bases. The CDR3 loop is CAWSEGLRSYEQYF. The CDR3 nucleotides are TGTGCCTGGAGTGAGGGACTACGCTCCTACGAGCAGTACTTC. Supplemented by reference TRBV30 and TRBJ2-7, the full variable domain reads SQTIHQWPATLVQPVGSPLSLECTVEGTSNPNLYWYRQAAGRGLQLLFYSVGIGQISSEVPQNLSASRPQDRQFILSSKKLLLSDSGFYLCAWSEGLRSYEQYFGPGTRLTVT.

The chain couples TRBV28 to TRBJ1-6; D may be TRBD1 (6 bases). V lost 7 bases and J 4 bases, leaving 17 bases between the germline ends. The CDR3 runs to 16 residues. The germline V gene has CDR1 MDHEN and CDR2 SYDVKM. The CDR3 nucleotides read TGTGCCAGCACCTGGGGGGGGCTCGTGTATAATTCACCCCTCCACTTT. Translation gives CASTWGGLVYNSPLHF.

The V call is TRBV10-3, the J call TRBJ2-1; 10 nucleotides agree with TRBD2. J lost 1 base, V lost 0 bases, and 12 bases had no gene match. The CDR3 extends over 20 amino acids. Germline CDR1 and CDR2: ENHRY and SYGVKD. Written as DNA, the CDR3 is TGTGCCATCAGTGAGTCGTTCGAGCGGGAGGGCCCGGGGTCCTACAATGAGCAGTTCTTC. Its translation: CAISESFEREGPGSYNEQFF.

The chain joins TRBV7-9 to TRBJ2-7, with D possibly being TRBD2 (6 bases). V was trimmed by 4 bases and J by 5 bases, leaving 15 bases between them. The CDR3 loop spans 14 amino acids. Per the germline V gene, CDR1 is SEHNR and CDR2 is FQNEAQ (reference sequence). The CDR3 bases are TGTGCCAGCAGCTCGTCCGGGACTGCGAACGAGCAGTACTTC. Encoded protein: CASSSSGTANEQYF.

This chain connects TRBV28 to TRBJ2-3; 10 bases are shared with TRBD1. Germline CDR1 MDHEN, CDR2 SYDVKM. CDR3 size: 13 residues. J was trimmed by 4 bases and V by 6 bases; bases with no gene match: 1. This CDR3 is CASRTGGSDTQYF. Written as DNA, the CDR3 is TGTGCCAGCAGGACAGGGGGCTCAGATACGCAGTATTTT.

This chain uses TRBV28 with TRBJ2-2; 11 nucleotides line up with TRBD1. CDR3 length: 14 amino acids. Germline CDR1 and CDR2: MDHEN and SYDVKM. Unmatched junction bases numbered 4, after V lost 7 bases and J lost 6 bases. The CDR3 sequence is CASTGTGGAGELFF. CDR3 coding DNA: TGTGCCAGCACGGGGACAGGGGGTGCCGGGGAGCTGTTTTTT.

V is TRBV5-1 and J is TRBJ1-2; unclear D gene. V gave up 6 bases and J gave up 5 bases, with 14 bases separating them. This CDR3 comprises 13 residues. Germline lookup yields CDR1 SGHRS and CDR2 YFSETQ. The CDR3 DNA sequence: TGCGCCAGCACTGCCGCAGTAAGATATGGCTACACCTTC. It yields the protein CASTAAVRYGYTF.

The J gene is TRBJ2-3, the V gene TRBV30; 13 nucleotides match TRBD2. Germline loops: CDR1 GTSNPN, CDR2 SVGIG (reference sequence). This CDR3 has 14 residues. V was pared by 3 bases and J by 3 bases, with 0 bases of the junction left unmatched. CDR3 in amino acids: CAWRGLAGTDTQYF. In DNA, the CDR3 is TGTGCCTGGAGGGGACTAGCGGGGACAGATACGCAGTATTTT. Together with reference TRBV30 and TRBJ2-3, the CDR3 gives the full variable domain: SQTIHQWPATLVQPVGSPLSLECTVEGTSNPNLYWYRQAAGRGLQLLFYSVGIGQISSEVPQNLSASRPQDRQFILSSKKLLLSDSGFYLCAWRGLAGTDTQYFGPGTRLTVL.

The chain links TRBV5-4 to TRBJ1-4; 7 nucleotides agree with TRBD1. The CDR3 sequence is 15 residues long. The V gene's germline CDR1 is SGHNT and CDR2 YYREEE (reference sequence). Germline trimming cut 2 bases from V and 0 bases from J; bases unmatched to any gene: 1. The CDR3 loop is CASSLGGSTNEKLFF. DNA of the CDR3: TGTGCCAGCAGCTTAGGGGGCTCAACTAATGAAAAACTGTTTTTT.

The chain links TRBV5-1 to TRBJ2-7; perhaps TRBD1 as D (6 bases). Trimming stripped 0 bases from V and 3 bases from J, with 13 bases between. Per germline, CDR1 SGHRS and CDR2 YFSETQ. CDR3 length: 15 residues. This CDR3 is CASSLGQGRLYEQYF. The CDR3 DNA is TGCGCCAGCAGCTTGGGGCAGGGGCGCCTCTACGAGCAGTACTTC.

On this clone itself: The junction differs from germline at one of its ends, possibly a read error. J is TRBJ2-7 and V is TRBV18; D is perhaps TRBD1 (6 bases). The germline gives CDR1 KGHSH, CDR2 LQKENI. The CDR3 totals 12 residues. CDR3 sequence (DNA): TGTGCCAGCTCACCAAGCCCGACAGGCCGGCACTTC. Amino acid sequence: CASSPSPTGRHF.

J is TRBJ1-6 and V is TRBV2; 11 nucleotides match TRBD1. V lost 5 bases and J lost 8; bases outside the gene matches: 2. CDR3 length: 14 residues. CDR1 and CDR2 from the germline V gene are SNHLY and FYNNEI. The CDR3 DNA reads TGTGCCAGCAGTCGGGACAGGGGGTATTCACCCCTCCACTTT. Its protein product is CASSRDRGYSPLHF.

The V gene is TRBV10-1, the J gene TRBJ1-5, with 7 bases fitting TRBD1. The CDR3 is made up of 14 amino acids. Germline CDR1 reads WNHNN; CDR2 reads SYGVQD (reference sequence). V lost 6 bases and J lost 2; bases outside the gene matches: 4. The chain's CDR3 is CASSRGAGNQPQHF. As DNA, the CDR3 is TGCGCCAGCAGCAGGGGGGCGGGCAATCAGCCCCAGCATTTT.

The chain joins TRBV28 to TRBJ1-4; 8 bases line up with TRBD1. Germline V gene data show CDR1 as MDHEN and CDR2 as SYDVKM. The CDR3 has 16 amino acids. The J segment lost 3 bases and the V segment lost 6 bases, leaving 9 bases of the junction unmatched. The CDR3 bases are TGTGCCAGCAGGGAGTTAGGACAGGGTGCTAATGAAAAACTGTTTTTT. Translating gives CASRELGQGANEKLFF.

The chain carries TRBV5-1 and TRBJ2-3; D is unclear. The ends were cut back, 1 base at V and 2 bases at J, with 8 bases in the middle. Germline loops: CDR1 SGHRS, CDR2 YFSETQ. The CDR3 runs 14 residues. In DNA form, the CDR3 reads TGCGCCAGCAGCTTGACAGCATTCACAGATACGCAGTATTTT. It is translated as CASSLTAFTDTQYF. Complete variable domain (other parts from reference TRBV5-1 and TRBJ2-3): KAGVTQTPRYLIKTRGQQVTLSCSPISGHRSVSWYQQTPGQGLQFLFEYFSETQRNKGNFPGRFSGRQFSNSRSEMNVSTLELGDSALYLCASSLTAFTDTQYFGPGTRLTVL.

The gene calls are TRBV5-1 and TRBJ1-1; perhaps TRBD1 as D (6 bases). This CDR3 region has 14 residues. Germline V lookup: CDR1 SGHRS, CDR2 YFSETQ. Trimming took 0 bases from V and 1 from J, leaving 7 bases between them. CDR3 in DNA: TGCGCCAGCAGCTTGGGGACAGCGAACACTGAAGCTTTCTTT. It yields the protein CASSLGTANTEAFF.

This chain connects TRBV15 to TRBJ2-1; the match to TRBD2 covers 8 bases. This CDR3 contains 18 residues. V lost 2 bases, J lost 5 bases, and 14 bases stayed unmatched. Germline V gene lookup returns CDR1 LNHNV and CDR2 YYDKDF (reference sequence). CDR3 bases: TGTGCCACCAGCAGACCCCGACCCGGGACTAGTATCCACAATGAGCAGTTCTTC. Its protein product is CATSRPRPGTSIHNEQFF.

The chain couples TRBV2 to TRBJ1-5; no clear D gene. Germline V lookup: CDR1 SNHLY, CDR2 FYNNEI. The CDR3 extends over 14 amino acids. V lost 4 bases to trimming and J lost 3 bases, with 10 bases between them. CDR3 sequence: CASSVSTYNQPQHF. The CDR3 region has the DNA TGTGCCAGCAGTGTTTCCACTTACAATCAGCCCCAGCATTTT.

The V and J genes are TRBV5-1 and TRBJ1-2; D is ambiguous. The ends were cut back, 4 bases at V and 7 bases at J, with 14 bases in the middle. Germline V gene data show CDR1 as SGHRS and CDR2 as YFSETQ. The CDR3 length is 13 residues. CDR3 DNA sequence: TGCGCCAGCAGCCCTACCCCGCTGTCTGGCTACACCTTC. It encodes CASSPTPLSGYTF.

V and J are TRBV6-1 and TRBJ1-6; TRBD1 agrees at 11 bases. The germline V gene has CDR1 MNHNS and CDR2 SASEGT. The trim removed 3 bases at V and 8 bases at J, leaving 3 bases unmatched. The CDR3 totals 15 residues. CDR3 loop: CASSDRTGGDSPLHF. The CDR3 bases are TGTGCCAGCAGTGACCGGACAGGGGGCGATTCACCCCTCCACTTT.

The genes are TRBV29-1 and TRBJ2-1, with TRBD1 matching over 7 bases. With 7 bases clipped from V and 5 bases from J, the junction kept 11 bases outside the gene matches. Germline V CDR1 and CDR2: SQVTM, ANQGSEA. This CDR3 spans 14 amino acids. The CDR3 here is CSGTDRARDNEQFF. In DNA, the CDR3 is TGCAGCGGTACCGACAGGGCACGCGACAATGAGCAGTTCTTC.

With respect to this clone: A junction boundary mismatches the germline segment, possibly from a read error. The CDR3 DNA reads as TGTGCCAGCACTTTATCTTCGGGTACTCACTATGGCTACACCTTC. Translating it yields CASTLSSGTHYGYTF. The chain couples TRBV28 to TRBJ1-2; D is unclear. The CDR3 runs 15 residues. Germline V gene data show CDR1 as MDHEN and CDR2 as SYDVKM.